The clone carrying this T cell receptor beta chain was seen ten or more times. Its target is unknown. This entry is derived from a study of early T cells in non-severe SARS-CoV-2 infection. Turning to the study itself: The authors sequenced bulk RNA from unsorted whole blood, leaving chains unpaired.

Findings and limits, study-wide: The matching step, a VDJdb search, favored anti-spike CD8 responses and missed private and CD4 specificities.

This CDR3 is 16 amino acids long. The V and J ends lost 4 bases and 2 bases respectively, with 21 bases between them. Per the germline V gene, CDR1 is DFQATT and CDR2 is SNEGSKA (reference sequence). The TCR library protocol attached unique molecular identifiers to the individual cDNA molecules. From the 5' RACE reads, TCRdb called clonotypes with MiXCR, one entry per CDR3 protein. The data hold approximately 42,000 distinct CDR3 sequences, with roughly 6% observed a single time. The chain couples TRBV20-1 to TRBJ2-7; perhaps TRBD2 as D (6 bases). This sequence originates from an adult who was a healthcare worker with PCR-confirmed SARS-CoV-2 infection or an uninfected control (not recorded which). The sequenced sample was whole blood. The CDR3 loop is CSATSLPGLRAYEQYF. The CDR3, as DNA: TGCAGTGCTACTTCCCTGCCGGGACTGAGAGCCTACGAGCAGTACTTC.